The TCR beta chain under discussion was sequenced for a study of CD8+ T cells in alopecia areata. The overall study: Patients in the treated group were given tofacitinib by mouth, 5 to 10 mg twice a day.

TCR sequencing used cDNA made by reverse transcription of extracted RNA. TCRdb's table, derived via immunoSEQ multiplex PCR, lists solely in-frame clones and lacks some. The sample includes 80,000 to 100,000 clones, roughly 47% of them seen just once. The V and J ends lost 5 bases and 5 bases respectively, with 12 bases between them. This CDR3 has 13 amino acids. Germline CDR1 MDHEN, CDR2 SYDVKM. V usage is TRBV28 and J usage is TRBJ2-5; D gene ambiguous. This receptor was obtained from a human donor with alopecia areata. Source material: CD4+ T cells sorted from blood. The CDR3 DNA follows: TGTGCCAGCAGTGTGATAAATGGGGAGACCCAGTACTTC. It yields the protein CASSVINGETQYF.